The rows below give T cell receptor beta chains drawn from one sample of a study of blood T cell repertoires in COVID-19. TCRdb's copy holds only in-frame clones and misses some; the assay was immunoSEQ multiplex PCR. The sample consists of approximately 200,000 clones, approximately 92% of them appearing once. The sequenced sample was PBMCs or T cells enriched from blood (not recorded which). These receptor sequences come from a woman aged 18-35 years in a cohort exposed to, infected with or recovered from COVID-19 (not recorded which). Each CDR3 is given with its conserved first and last residue. The D gene is left open where the match is weak. Clone size appears in some rows only: once, few, many, or a class for an expanded clone.

len: 14
v_gene: TRBV24-1
d_gene: .
abundance: .
j_gene: TRBJ2-1
CDR3nt: TGTGCCACCAGTGATTCGGACAGTGGCAATGAGCAGTTCTTC
CDR3aa: CATSDSDSGNEQFF

len: 11
v_gene: TRBV10-3
d_gene: .
abundance: .
j_gene: TRBJ2-5
CDR3nt: TGTGCCATCGGGTTCGGCGGGACCCAGTACTTC
CDR3aa: CAIGFGGTQYF

len: 15
v_gene: TRBV7-9
d_gene: .
abundance: .
j_gene: TRBJ1-1
CDR3nt: TGTGCCAGCAGCTTACTACTCTTTCGGGACACTGAAGCTTTCTTT
CDR3aa: CASSLLLFRDTEAFF

len: 14
v_gene: TRBV28
d_gene: .
abundance: .
j_gene: TRBJ1-6
CDR3nt: TGTGCCAGCAGTTTAAGAGATTATAATTCACCCCTCCACTTT
CDR3aa: CASSLRDYNSPLHF

len: 14
v_gene: TRBV27
d_gene: TRBD1
abundance: .
j_gene: TRBJ2-1
CDR3nt: TGTGCCAGCAGTTTTGGGACAGGGAACAATGAGCAGTTCTTC
CDR3aa: CASSFGTGNNEQFF

len: 14
v_gene: TRBV11-2
d_gene: TRBD1
abundance: .
j_gene: TRBJ1-4
CDR3nt: TGTGCCAGCAGCCTAGGACAGGGGATGGGAAAACTGTTTTTT
CDR3aa: CASSLGQGMGKLFF

len: 12
v_gene: TRBV12-3/TRBV12-4
d_gene: .
abundance: .
j_gene: TRBJ1-1
CDR3nt: TGTGCCAGCAGTTTCGGACCAGGGGAAGCTTTCTTT
CDR3aa: CASSFGPGEAFF

len: 13
v_gene: TRBV12-3/TRBV12-4
d_gene: TRBD2
abundance: .
j_gene: TRBJ2-7
CDR3nt: TGTGCCAGCAGGGCCGGAGCGGGGTACGAGCAGTACTTC
CDR3aa: CASRAGAGYEQYF

len: 16
v_gene: TRBV27
d_gene: .
abundance: once
j_gene: TRBJ1-1
CDR3nt: TGTGCCAGCAGTCTACATGGACAGTACATGAACACTGAAGCTTTCTTT
CDR3aa: CASSLHGQYMNTEAFF

len: 18
v_gene: TRBV4-1
d_gene: .
abundance: .
j_gene: TRBJ1-3
CDR3nt: TGCGCCAGCAGCCAAGAAGGACATTCAACAACCTCTGGAAACACCATATATTTT
CDR3aa: CASSQEGHSTTSGNTIYF

len: 13
v_gene: TRBV24-1
d_gene: .
abundance: once
j_gene: TRBJ1-1
CDR3nt: TGTGCCACCAGTGATTCCAGGGGCCCTGAAGCTTTCTTT
CDR3aa: CATSDSRGPEAFF

len: 12
v_gene: TRBV28
d_gene: TRBD1
abundance: .
j_gene: TRBJ1-2
CDR3nt: TGTGCCAGCAGTTCAGGGACAGGCGGCTACACCTTC
CDR3aa: CASSSGTGGYTF

len: 13
v_gene: TRBV3-1/TRBV3-2
d_gene: .
abundance: .
j_gene: TRBJ2-2
CDR3nt: TGTGCCAGCAGCCAAGATAGAACCGGGGAGCTGTTTTTT
CDR3aa: CASSQDRTGELFF

len: 16
v_gene: TRBV7-2
d_gene: TRBD2
abundance: .
j_gene: TRBJ2-7
CDR3nt: TGTGCCAGCAGCCTAAGCCTAGCGGGAGGGTACTACGAGCAGTACTTC
CDR3aa: CASSLSLAGGYYEQYF

len: 17
v_gene: TRBV3-1/TRBV3-2
d_gene: .
abundance: .
j_gene: TRBJ2-2
CDR3nt: TGTGCCAGCAGCCAAGAAACCTCGGACTCCTACACCGGGGAGCTGTTTTTT
CDR3aa: CASSQETSDSYTGELFF

len: 13
v_gene: TRBV28
d_gene: .
abundance: .
j_gene: TRBJ2-5
CDR3nt: TGTGCCAGCAGAGATTCAGGTGGAGAGACCCAGTACTTC
CDR3aa: CASRDSGGETQYF

len: 15
v_gene: TRBV14
d_gene: .
abundance: .
j_gene: TRBJ1-1
CDR3nt: TGTGCCAGCAGCCTTTGGACAGCATCTTACACTGAAGCTTTCTTT
CDR3aa: CASSLWTASYTEAFF

len: 19
v_gene: TRBV4-1
d_gene: TRBD2
abundance: .
j_gene: TRBJ2-4
CDR3nt: TGCGCCAGCAGTCTTTCGACTAGCGGGAGGGGTCTAGCCAAAAACATTCAGTACTTC
CDR3aa: CASSLSTSGRGLAKNIQYF

len: 15
v_gene: TRBV18
d_gene: .
abundance: .
j_gene: TRBJ1-5
CDR3nt: TGTGCCAGCTCACCGTCGTCTGTAAGCAATCAGCCCCAGCATTTT
CDR3aa: CASSPSSVSNQPQHF

len: 15
v_gene: TRBV18
d_gene: TRBD2
abundance: once
j_gene: TRBJ2-1
CDR3nt: TGTGCCAGCTCACCGCGGACTAGCGGGATCGATGAGCAGTTCTTC
CDR3aa: CASSPRTSGIDEQFF

len: 19
v_gene: TRBV3-1/TRBV3-2
d_gene: TRBD2
abundance: .
j_gene: TRBJ2-3
CDR3nt: TGTGCCAGCAGTGGACTAGCGGGGGGGCGGAGGGACCCTTCAGATACGCAGTATTTT
CDR3aa: CASSGLAGGRRDPSDTQYF

len: 14
v_gene: TRBV3-1/TRBV3-2
d_gene: TRBD1
abundance: .
j_gene: TRBJ1-1
CDR3nt: TGTGCCAGCAGTTACGGGACAGGGCCCACTGAAGCTTTCTTT
CDR3aa: CASSYGTGPTEAFF

len: 17
v_gene: TRBV24-1
d_gene: TRBD1
abundance: .
j_gene: TRBJ2-1
CDR3nt: TGTGCCACCAGTGATACCAAGGACAGGGAGATAGAGAATGAGCAGTTCTTC
CDR3aa: CATSDTKDREIENEQFF

len: 14
v_gene: TRBV9
d_gene: .
abundance: .
j_gene: TRBJ1-3
CDR3nt: TGTGCCAGCAGCGTAGAACAGGTTGGAAACACCATATATTTT
CDR3aa: CASSVEQVGNTIYF

len: 13
v_gene: TRBV3-1/TRBV3-2
d_gene: .
abundance: .
j_gene: TRBJ1-4
CDR3nt: TGTGCCAGCAGCCAAGATCTCGGGAGAAAACTGTTTTTT
CDR3aa: CASSQDLGRKLFF

len: 14
v_gene: TRBV6-5
d_gene: TRBD1
abundance: .
j_gene: TRBJ2-5
CDR3nt: TGTGCCAGCAGTTCAAACAGGGGGCGGGAGACCCAGTACTTC
CDR3aa: CASSSNRGRETQYF

len: 13
v_gene: TRBV12-3/TRBV12-4
d_gene: .
abundance: .
j_gene: TRBJ1-1
CDR3nt: TGTGCCAGCAGTTTAAGACCTGAGGCTGAAGCTTTCTTT
CDR3aa: CASSLRPEAEAFF

len: 15
v_gene: TRBV5-1
d_gene: TRBD1
abundance: .
j_gene: TRBJ2-5
CDR3nt: TGCGCCAGCAGCTGGGGGACAGGGGGCGAAGAGACCCAGTACTTC
CDR3aa: CASSWGTGGEETQYF

len: 16
v_gene: TRBV7-8
d_gene: TRBD2
abundance: .
j_gene: TRBJ2-7
CDR3nt: TGTGCCAGCAGCCCTGCGCGGGGGATCTCCCCCTATCGCCGGTACTTC
CDR3aa: CASSPARGISPYRRYF

len: 13
v_gene: TRBV4-2
d_gene: .
abundance: .
j_gene: TRBJ1-2
CDR3nt: TGTGCCAGCAGCTCGACGGGGGTTTATGGCTACACCTTC
CDR3aa: CASSSTGVYGYTF

len: 14
v_gene: TRBV27
d_gene: .
abundance: .
j_gene: TRBJ2-7
CDR3nt: TGTGCCAGCAGTGGGGACACGCATTCCTACGAGCAGTACTTC
CDR3aa: CASSGDTHSYEQYF

len: 15
v_gene: TRBV18
d_gene: TRBD1
abundance: .
j_gene: TRBJ1-1
CDR3nt: TGTGCCAGCTCACCGAGGACAGGGAAGGTGACTGAAGCTTTCTTT
CDR3aa: CASSPRTGKVTEAFF

len: 15
v_gene: TRBV7-7
d_gene: .
abundance: .
j_gene: TRBJ2-3
CDR3nt: TGTGCTAGCAGCTTGGGGGAGGCGGGGATGTATACGCAGTATTTT
CDR3aa: CASSLGEAGMYTQYF

len: 12
v_gene: TRBV7-9
d_gene: .
abundance: .
j_gene: TRBJ2-3
CDR3nt: TGTGCCAGCAGTTATATCTCGGATACGCAGTATTTT
CDR3aa: CASSYISDTQYF

len: 14
v_gene: TRBV6-6
d_gene: .
abundance: few
j_gene: TRBJ1-1
CDR3nt: TGTGCCAGCAGTTCCCTCGAGACAGACAAGGAAGCTTTCTTT
CDR3aa: CASSSLETDKEAFF